The 32 T cell receptor beta chains below all came from one sample that was sequenced in a study of blood T cell repertoires in COVID-19. Here immunoSEQ multiplex PCR was the method, and the copy in TCRdb shows in-frame clones only, minus some. The data contain roughly 290,000 clones, approximately 86% of them singletons. What was sequenced was peripheral blood. The receptors stem from a young woman who had recovered from COVID-19.

About this clone itself: One end of the junction varies from germline; a read error may be responsible. This sequence joins TRBV2 and TRBJ1-6; D might be TRBD1 (5 bases). This CDR3 region has 15 residues. In germline, CDR1 is SNHLY, CDR2 FYNNEI. The CDR3 is CASRGGSSNNSPLHF. Here the CDR3 DNA reads TGTGCCAGCAGGGGGGGGAGCTCCAATAATTCACCCCTCCACTTT.

This rearrangement joins TRBV19 to TRBJ2-4; 11 nucleotides agree with TRBD2. The CDR3 covers 17 residues. V shed 5 bases and J 0 bases; nucleotides not matched to a gene: 6. Looked up from germline, CDR1 is LNHDA and CDR2 is SQIVND (reference sequence). The CDR3 nucleotides read TGTGCCAGTAGTCCGGGACTAGCGGCACTAGCCAAAAACATTCAGTACTTC. This encodes CASSPGLAALAKNIQYF.

The gene calls are TRBV5-4 and TRBJ2-3; the match to TRBD1 covers 8 bases. Looked up from germline, CDR1 is SGHNT and CDR2 is YYREEE (reference sequence). V shed 2 bases, J shed 1 base, and the junction held 3 bases outside the gene matches. This CDR3 region has 15 residues. CDR3 sequence reads: CASSFSGQGTDTQYF. DNA for the CDR3: TGTGCCAGCAGCTTCTCGGGACAGGGCACAGATACGCAGTATTTT.

The chain has TRBV24-1 and TRBJ2-2; perhaps TRBD1 as D (6 bases). V was cut by 2 bases and J by 9 bases, with 15 bases left in between. In germline, CDR1 is KGHDR, CDR2 SFDVKD. This CDR3 is 15 amino acids long. In DNA, the CDR3 is TGTGCCACCAGTGATTCGGCCAGGGGACAACGGGAGCTGTTTTTT. Its translation is CATSDSARGQRELFF.

This clone came up many times. This chain links TRBV2 with TRBJ1-1; TRBD1 is a possible D gene (5 bases). Between the trimmed V and J ends, which lost 6 bases and 1 base, there was a span of 15 bases. Germline lookup yields CDR1 SNHLY and CDR2 FYNNEI. The CDR3 runs to 15 residues. CDR3 DNA sequence: TGTGCCAGCAGGCTCCTAGACACAGGGAACACTGAAGCTTTCTTT. It yields the protein CASRLLDTGNTEAFF. The full variable domain, rest sourced from reference TRBV2 and TRBJ1-1, is EPEVTQTPSHQVTQMGQEVILRCVPISNHLYFYWYRQILGQKVEFLVSFYNNEISEKSEIFDDQFSVERPDGSNFTLKIRSTKLEDSAMYFCASRLLDTGNTEAFFGQGTRLTVV.

The chain employs TRBV29-1 and TRBJ2-1; no clear D. Germline CDR1 reads SQVTM; CDR2 reads ANQGSEA. V dropped 2 bases and J dropped 0 bases, with 8 bases sitting between them. The CDR3 sequence is 14 residues long. CDR3 in amino acids: CSVEPESSYNEQFF. The CDR3 DNA reads as TGCAGCGTTGAACCGGAGAGCTCCTACAATGAGCAGTTCTTC.

A few counts support this clone. V is TRBV19 and J is TRBJ2-5; 7 nucleotides agree with TRBD2. CDR3 length equals 17 residues. From germline, CDR1 is LNHDA and CDR2 SQIVND (reference sequence). V trimming: 5 bases; J trimming: 2 bases; junction bases outside the gene matches: 14. The CDR3 spells CASSPTGGPPLQETQYF. For the CDR3, the DNA is TGTGCCAGTAGTCCGACGGGGGGTCCCCCCTTGCAAGAGACCCAGTACTTC.

The chain employs TRBV7-9 and TRBJ2-7, with D unresolved. Trimming left V 2 bases short and J 0 bases short, with 11 bases between. The CDR3 has 15 residues. Germline V gives CDR1 SEHNR, CDR2 FQNEAQ (reference sequence). The CDR3 coding sequence is TGTGCCAGCAGCTTATCCCCGGAGAGCTCCTACGAGCAGTACTTC. This codes for CASSLSPESSYEQYF.

This clone was picked up a small number of times. The J gene is TRBJ2-5, the V gene TRBV5-1, with no clear D. The CDR3 totals 13 residues. V was shortened by 1 base and J by 4 bases, with 8 bases between the two germline ends. Germline CDR1 and CDR2: SGHRS and YFSETQ. CDR3 loop: CASSLRGSETQYF. Here the CDR3 DNA reads TGCGCCAGCAGCTTGCGAGGATCAGAGACCCAGTACTTC.

This clone was observed a single time. The V and J genes are TRBV5-1 and TRBJ2-5; 11 positions match TRBD2. This CDR3 has 16 amino acids. The V gene end was trimmed by 4 bases and the J gene end by 1 base; junction bases not matched to a gene: 6. The germline V gene encodes CDR1 SGHRS and CDR2 YFSETQ. This chain's CDR3 is CASSGGTSGIQETQYF. As DNA, the CDR3 is TGCGCCAGCAGCGGGGGGACTAGCGGCATCCAAGAGACCCAGTACTTC.

V is TRBV28 and J is TRBJ2-1; a weak D match, TRBD1 (6 bases). V was cut by 4 bases and J by 2 bases, with 15 bases left in between. Germline V lookup: CDR1 MDHEN, CDR2 SYDVKM. CDR3 length: 16 residues. CDR3 DNA: TGTGCCAGCAGTTCCAGGGGACGGGTCCCCTACAATGAGCAGTTCTTC. It encodes CASSSRGRVPYNEQFF.

This clone was recorded once. The rearrangement links TRBV9 to TRBJ2-2; weak D call: TRBD2 (7 bases). This CDR3 spans 16 amino acids. V was cut by 0 bases and J by 4 bases, with 13 bases left in between. Germline V lookup: CDR1 SGDLS, CDR2 YYNGEE. CDR3 protein: CASSVDAAGATGELFF. The CDR3 DNA reads as TGTGCCAGCAGCGTAGACGCGGCGGGGGCCACCGGGGAGCTGTTTTTT.

This rearrangement joins TRBV9 to TRBJ2-1; D is possibly TRBD2 (7 bases). This CDR3 spans 14 amino acids. Germline V gene sequence: CDR1 SGDLS, CDR2 YYNGEE. V lost 3 bases and J lost 5, with 12 bases in between. In DNA, the CDR3 is TGTGCCAGCAGCGCGGGGGGCGCCGACAATGAGCAGTTCTTC. Protein: CASSAGGADNEQFF.

The V and J genes are TRBV6-1 and TRBJ1-5, with a weak D call TRBD1 (6 bases). CDR1 is MNHNS and CDR2 is SASEGT in the germline V gene. This CDR3 region has 14 residues. The germline V and J ends were trimmed by 1 base and 4 bases, with 8 bases remaining between them. The DNA of the CDR3 is TGTGCCAGCAGTGAAGAAAGGGGGAATCAGCCCCAGCATTTT. Translating it yields CASSEERGNQPQHF.

This chain joins TRBV6-1 and TRBJ1-1, with D possibly matching TRBD1 (5 bases). The CDR3 is 14 amino acids. Trimming stripped 3 bases from V and 1 base from J, with 9 bases between. CDR1 MNHNS and CDR2 SASEGT come from the germline V gene. For the CDR3, the DNA is TGTGCCAGCAGTGAGACCACAGGGAACACTGAAGCTTTCTTT. This gives the protein CASSETTGNTEAFF.

The rearrangement uses TRBV3-1 (or the pseudogene TRBV3-2) and TRBJ2-2; D is uncertain. Trimming took off 1 base at V and 9 bases at J, with 6 bases between the two ends. The CDR3 has 12 amino acids. Germline V gene data show CDR1 as LGHDT and CDR2 as YNNKEL (reference sequence). The CDR3 protein is CASSQALRELFF. The DNA for the CDR3 is TGTGCCAGCAGCCAAGCCCTCCGGGAGCTGTTTTTT.

The chain employs TRBV12-3 or TRBV12-4 and TRBJ1-2; D gene ambiguous. This CDR3 spans 12 amino acids. V was trimmed by 3 bases and J by 3 bases, leaving 5 bases between them. The CDR3 spells CASSFGYYGYTF. CDR3 nucleotides: TGTGCCAGCAGTTTCGGTTACTATGGCTACACCTTC.

This chain joins TRBV4-1 and TRBJ1-1; possible D gene TRBD1, 5 bases. Per the germline V gene, CDR1 is MGHRA and CDR2 is YSYEKL. This CDR3 is built from 16 residues. Between the trimmed V and J ends, which lost 4 bases and 0 bases, there was a span of 15 bases. CDR3: CASSRNPGTLNTEAFF. CDR3 DNA sequence: TGCGCCAGCAGCCGCAACCCCGGGACTTTGAACACTGAAGCTTTCTTT.

Notes on this clone: Other DNA sequences within the sample encode an identical CDR3. This rearrangement joins TRBV18 to TRBJ1-5, with unresolved D. This CDR3 is built from 13 residues. Looked up from germline, CDR1 is KGHSH and CDR2 is LQKENI. The V gene lost 3 bases and the J gene lost 2 bases, with 5 bases spanning the gap. The CDR3 loop is CASSPGGNQPQHF. The CDR3 bases are TGTGCCAGCTCACCGGGAGGCAATCAGCCCCAGCATTTT.

This chain connects TRBV5-5 to TRBJ2-7; no reliable D call. Deletions cut 0 bases from V and 0 bases from J, with 7 bases between. Germline CDR1 and CDR2: SGHKS and YYEKEE (reference sequence). This CDR3 contains 14 residues. The CDR3 sequence: CASSLASGSYEQYF. For the CDR3, the DNA is TGTGCCAGCAGCTTGGCATCGGGCTCCTACGAGCAGTACTTC. Full variable domain (remainder filled in from reference TRBV5-5 and TRBJ2-7): DAGVTQSPTHLIKTRGQQVTLRCSPISGHKSVSWYQQVLGQGPQFIFQYYEKEERGRGNFPDRFSARQFPNYSSELNVNALLLGDSALYLCASSLASGSYEQYFGPGTRLTVT.

This sequence joins TRBV5-1 and TRBJ1-6, with D uncertain. Trimming took off 0 bases at V and 13 bases at J, with 14 bases between the two ends. From germline, CDR1 is SGHRS and CDR2 YFSETQ. The CDR3 runs 14 residues. The CDR3 is CASSLAPPRAPLHF. In nucleotides, the CDR3 is TGCGCCAGCAGCTTGGCTCCACCGAGGGCCCCCCTCCACTTT.

The rearrangement links TRBV7-3 to TRBJ2-3, with TRBD1 matching 8 bases. Germline V lookup: CDR1 SGHTA, CDR2 FQGTGA. The V and J ends lost 4 bases and 3 bases, in that order; junction bases with no gene match: 3. The CDR3 covers 14 residues. CDR3 in DNA: TGTGCCAGCAGCTCCGGACAGGGAACAGATACGCAGTATTTT. It specifies CASSSGQGTDTQYF.

This rearrangement joins TRBV3-1 (or the pseudogene TRBV3-2) to TRBJ2-2; D is ambiguous. With 0 bases removed from V and 6 bases from J, the gap between germline ends came to 8 bases. Germline-derived CDR1 and CDR2 are LGHDT and YNNKEL (reference sequence). The CDR3 consists of 14 residues. The CDR3 DNA reads TGTGCCAGCAGCCAAGATCGAGGCCCCGGGGAGCTGTTTTTT. This gives the protein CASSQDRGPGELFF.

The chain carries TRBV5-1 and TRBJ2-7, with D tentatively TRBD1 (6 bases). Germline loops: CDR1 SGHRS, CDR2 YFSETQ. The V and J ends lost 4 bases and 2 bases respectively, with 7 bases between them. CDR3 size: 12 residues. CDR3 amino acids: CASSGTTYEQYF. As DNA, the CDR3 is TGCGCCAGCAGCGGGACAACCTACGAGCAGTACTTC.

Only one count was recorded for this clone. The chain recombines TRBV18 with TRBJ1-4; no firm D call. The CDR3 is 13 residues long. Germline-derived CDR1 and CDR2 are KGHSH and LQKENI. V was clipped by 4 bases and J by 7 bases, with 10 bases between them. The CDR3, as DNA: TGTGCCAGCTCACTTGGAGCATCTGAAAAACTGTTTTTT. Translation gives CASSLGASEKLFF.

The genes are TRBV28 and TRBJ2-1, with D possibly matching TRBD2 (7 bases). Germline V CDR1 and CDR2: MDHEN, SYDVKM. V lost 4 bases and J 8 bases, leaving 21 bases between the germline ends. CDR3 length equals 16 residues. Written as DNA, the CDR3 is TGTGCCAGCAGTTCCCAAGGGGGGGGGAGGTCGGATGAGCAGTTCTTC. Translated, it gives CASSSQGGGRSDEQFF. Drawing the rest from reference TRBV28 and TRBJ2-1, the complete variable domain is DVKVTQSSRYLVKRTGEKVFLECVQDMDHENMFWYRQDPGLGLRLIYFSYDVKMKEKGDIPEGYSVSREKKERFSLILESASTNQTSMYLCASSSQGGGRSDEQFFGPGTRLTVL.

The chain links TRBV28 to TRBJ2-7, with 9 bases lining up with TRBD1. The trim removed 5 bases at V and 4 bases at J, leaving 6 bases unmatched. This CDR3 has 14 amino acids. The germline V gene has CDR1 MDHEN and CDR2 SYDVKM. The CDR3 nucleotides read TGTGCCAGCAGTCCTACAGGGGGCCGGTACGAGCAGTACTTC. It encodes CASSPTGGRYEQYF.

The V and J genes are TRBV2 and TRBJ1-5, with 8 bases fitting TRBD1. Germline V lookup: CDR1 SNHLY, CDR2 FYNNEI. This CDR3 has 14 amino acids. Trimming cost V 5 bases and J 5 bases; bases outside gene matches: 5. This CDR3 is CASSFGQGDQPQHF. The DNA of the CDR3 is TGTGCCAGCAGTTTTGGACAGGGCGATCAGCCCCAGCATTTT.

This chain uses TRBV6-5 with TRBJ2-7; 8 bases are a match to TRBD2. CDR3 length equals 15 residues. From germline, CDR1 is MNHEY and CDR2 SVGAGI. V dropped 8 bases and J dropped 3; count of bases not matched to a gene: 12. The CDR3 sequence: CASHKIAGPYYEQYF. CDR3 bases: TGTGCCAGCCATAAGATAGCGGGGCCGTACTACGAGCAGTACTTC.

This clone was seen a single time. J is TRBJ2-1 and V is TRBV11-2, with 11 bases fitting TRBD2. Germline CDR1 reads SGHAT; CDR2 reads FQNNGV. The CDR3 loop spans 15 amino acids. J lost 5 bases, V lost 5 bases, and 5 bases had no gene match. The CDR3 DNA sequence: TGTGCCAGCAGCCGAGGGACTAGCGGTAACAATGAGCAGTTCTTC. It is translated as CASSRGTSGNNEQFF.

V and J are TRBV25-1 and TRBJ1-2; 10 bases line up with TRBD1. This CDR3 spans 14 amino acids. CDR1 and CDR2 (germline): MGHDK, SYGVNS. With 7 bases clipped from V and 8 bases from J, the junction kept 10 bases outside the gene matches. The CDR3 spells CASKITGTGDGYTF. CDR3 in DNA: TGTGCCAGCAAGATTACCGGGACAGGGGACGGCTACACCTTC.

This clone was seen once. The chain carries TRBV5-1 and TRBJ1-1, with a possible D match to TRBD1 (6 bases). The CDR3 extends over 17 amino acids. Trimming took off 4 bases at V and 7 bases at J, with 26 bases between the two ends. Germline CDR1 SGHRS, CDR2 YFSETQ. The CDR3 loop is CASSQLRLGSVGGEAFF. As DNA, the CDR3 is TGCGCCAGCAGCCAGTTGCGGCTTGGGAGTGTAGGGGGTGAAGCTTTCTTT.